The source of this TCR beta chain is a study of blood T cell repertoires in COVID-19. Study overall: Collection of acute and convalescent COVID-19 samples took place in the United States, Italy and Spain. The analysed material was cDNA or gDNA that came from T cells, B-cell-depleted T cells, or PBMCs.

Per the study methods: From reference gene primer amplification, estimates of nucleated cell counts were derived. The method was immunoSEQ multiplex PCR; TCRdb's version includes in-frame clones alone and lacks a portion of them. That table is the source of V, J and clone size, and D and trimming were worked out from the DNA. The table lists about 180,000 clones, approximately 85% of them singletons. Germline V CDR1 and CDR2: KGHSH, LQKENI. V lost 6 bases and J lost 2, with 8 bases in between. The CDR3 totals 13 residues. This clone appeared once. Seattle patient enrollment occurred during active infection, with longitudinal follow-up thereafter.

The sample was peripheral blood. The receptor comes from a man of 80 years or more with COVID-19, enrolled during active disease. The rearrangement uses TRBV18 and TRBJ1-5, with no clear D. CDR3 loop: CASSPGRNQPQHF. CDR3 nucleotides: TGTGCCAGCTCGCCTGGGCGCAATCAGCCCCAGCATTTT.